The entry below gives a single T cell receptor (beta chain) sequence along with its context. Its antigen remains unidentified. The data stem from a study of T-cell reconstitution after alpha-beta-depleted transplantation in children. Points from the study as a whole: After transplant, high TCRbeta diversity at day 60 in some patients arose from surviving recipient T cells and thymic progenitors.

During its preparation, the TCRbeta library received unique molecular identifiers. TCRdb passed the PCR reads through MiXCR, listing each CDR3 protein once. The repertoire includes about 340,000 distinct CDR3 sequences, around 15% of them detected once, and roughly 41% sits in the top ten. V shed 0 bases, J shed 5 bases, and the junction held 7 bases outside the gene matches. This CDR3 contains 16 residues. Germline V CDR1 and CDR2: SGHRS, YFSETQ. This sequence joins TRBV5-1 and TRBJ2-1, with TRBD2 identical over 8 bases. Sequences were derived from PBMCs, mostly from graft donor cells, sampled 360 days after TCRalphabeta/CD19-depleted stem cell transplant. The TCR was taken from a male patient under 10 years old who had a stem cell transplant for acute lymphoblastic leukemia, so the T cells may come from the graft donor. CDR3 coding DNA: TGCGCCAGCAGCTTGGAACCGGGAGGGATCCACAATGAGCAGTTCTTC. Protein product: CASSLEPGGIHNEQFF.